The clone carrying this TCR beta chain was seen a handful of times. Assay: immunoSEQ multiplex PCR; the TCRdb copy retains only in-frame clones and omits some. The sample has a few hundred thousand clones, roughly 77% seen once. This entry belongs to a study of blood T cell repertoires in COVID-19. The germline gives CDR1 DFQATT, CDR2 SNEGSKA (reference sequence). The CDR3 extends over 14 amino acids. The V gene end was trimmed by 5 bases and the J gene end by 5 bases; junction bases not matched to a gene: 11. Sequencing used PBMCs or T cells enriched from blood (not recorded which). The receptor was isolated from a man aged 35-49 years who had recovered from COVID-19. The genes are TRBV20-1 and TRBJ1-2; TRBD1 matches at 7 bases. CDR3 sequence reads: CSAGGSQGDYGYTF. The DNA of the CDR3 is TGCAGTGCTGGTGGTTCTCAGGGGGATTATGGCTACACCTTC.